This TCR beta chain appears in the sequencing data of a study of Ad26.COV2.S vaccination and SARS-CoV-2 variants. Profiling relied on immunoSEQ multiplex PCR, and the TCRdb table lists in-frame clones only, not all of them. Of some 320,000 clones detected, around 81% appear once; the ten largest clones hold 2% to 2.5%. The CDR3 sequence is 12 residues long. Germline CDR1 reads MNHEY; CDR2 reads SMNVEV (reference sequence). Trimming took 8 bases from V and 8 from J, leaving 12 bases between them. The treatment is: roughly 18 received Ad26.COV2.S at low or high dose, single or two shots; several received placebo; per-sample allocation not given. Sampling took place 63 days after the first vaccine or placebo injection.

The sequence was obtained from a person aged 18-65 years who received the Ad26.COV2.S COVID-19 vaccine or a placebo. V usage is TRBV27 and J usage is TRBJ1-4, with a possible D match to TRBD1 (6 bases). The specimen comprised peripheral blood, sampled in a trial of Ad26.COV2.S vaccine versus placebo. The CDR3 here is CASGWGREKLFF. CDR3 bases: TGTGCCAGCGGCTGGGGGCGGGAAAAACTGTTTTTT. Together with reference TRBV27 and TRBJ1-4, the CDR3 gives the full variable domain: EAQVTQNPRYLITVTGKKLTVTCSQNMNHEYMSWYRQDPGLGLRQIYYSMNVEVTDKGDVPEGYKVSRKEKRNFPLILESPSPNQTSLYFCASGWGREKLFFGSGTQLSVL.